Listed here are 29 T cell receptor beta chains from one sample, sequenced in a study of CD8+ T cells in alopecia areata. Isolated RNA was reverse transcribed into cDNA used as the sequencing template. Assay used: immunoSEQ multiplex PCR; TCRdb lists only in-frame clones, some missing. Among 150,000 or so clones listed, about 51% were seen once. This specimen was CD8+ T cells sorted from blood, taken at week 0. All receptors derive from a human donor with alopecia areata.

The chain has TRBV7-9 and TRBJ2-5, with D unresolved. Trimming removed 1 base at V and 1 base at J, with 7 bases between. This CDR3 is built from 14 residues. CDR1 is SEHNR, CDR2 FQNEAQ, per germline (reference sequence). CDR3 amino acids: CASSLVRSQETQYF. CDR3 nucleotide sequence: TGTGCCAGCAGCTTAGTGCGGTCCCAAGAGACCCAGTACTTC.

This clone was detected only a few times. The chain uses TRBV29-1 and TRBJ1-2; D is undetermined. The V end lost 5 bases, the J end lost 12 bases, and 10 bases lay between the germline ends. The CDR3 length is 9 residues. Per the germline V gene, CDR1 is SQVTM and CDR2 is ANQGSEA. The CDR3 reads CSVPPLDTF. The DNA of the CDR3 is TGCAGCGTTCCACCCCTCGACACCTTC.

The rearrangement joins TRBV4-3 to TRBJ1-2; the D gene is possibly TRBD1 (5 bases). This CDR3 is 14 amino acids long. Per the germline V gene, CDR1 is LGHNA and CDR2 is YSLEER. The V and J ends lost 0 bases and 9 bases respectively, with 14 bases between them. CDR3: CASSQDKGQGRYTF. The CDR3 DNA reads TGCGCCAGCAGCCAAGATAAGGGCCAGGGACGCTACACCTTC.

This chain joins TRBV4-3 and TRBJ2-7; 7 nucleotides align to TRBD1. Germline assignment: CDR1 LGHNA and CDR2 YSLEER. V was pared by 0 bases and J by 5 bases, with 13 bases of the junction left unmatched. This CDR3 is built from 17 residues. The CDR3 nucleotides read TGCGCCAGCAGCCAAGATGCGACCTCGGACAGGTTCCACGAGCAGTACTTC. It translates to CASSQDATSDRFHEQYF.

The genes are TRBV9 and TRBJ2-3; 7 bases match TRBD1. From germline, CDR1 is SGDLS and CDR2 YYNGEE. V lost 7 bases to trimming and J lost 2 bases; unmatched junction nucleotides: 10. This CDR3 has 15 residues. CDR3 sequence reads: CASHETGVPTDTQYF. Here the CDR3 DNA reads TGTGCCAGCCATGAAACAGGGGTCCCCACAGATACGCAGTATTTT.

There are a few counts of this clone. The chain combines TRBV11-2 with TRBJ1-5, with unresolved D. The CDR3 loop spans 13 amino acids. The V and J ends lost 1 base and 1 base respectively, with 2 bases between them. Germline V gene sequence: CDR1 SGHAT, CDR2 FQNNGV. The CDR3 region has the DNA TGTGCCAGCAGCTTAGCCAGCAATCAGCCCCAGCATTTT. This codes for CASSLASNQPQHF.

The chain joins TRBV29-1 to TRBJ2-1, with D tentatively TRBD1 (5 bases). The germline gives CDR1 SQVTM, CDR2 ANQGSEA. This CDR3 is built from 15 residues. Trimming stripped 6 bases from V and 7 bases from J, with 22 bases between. CDR3 in amino acids: CSVGPGSVSTNEQFF. The CDR3 DNA reads as TGCAGCGTGGGGCCCGGGTCGGTCAGTACGAATGAGCAGTTCTTC.

This clone was observed a handful of times. The chain recombines TRBV29-1 with TRBJ1-1; TRBD1 is a possible D gene (5 bases). There are 13 residues in the CDR3. V was shortened by 1 base and J by 8 bases, with 14 bases between the two germline ends. In germline, CDR1 is SQVTM, CDR2 ANQGSEA. The CDR3 DNA reads TGCAGCGTTGAAGGGCTGGGGGGGATCGAAGCTTTCTTT. Protein: CSVEGLGGIEAFF.

The gene calls are TRBV5-6 and TRBJ2-2; a possible D gene is TRBD1 (6 bases). Trimming took 2 bases from V and 6 from J, leaving 14 bases between them. Looked up from germline, CDR1 is SGHDT and CDR2 is YYEEEE. There are 15 residues in the CDR3. This chain's CDR3 is CASSLYRVKAGELFF. The CDR3 nucleotides are TGTGCCAGCAGCTTATACAGGGTAAAGGCCGGGGAGCTGTTTTTT.

This chain links TRBV6-5 with TRBJ2-2, with D possibly being TRBD1 (6 bases). From germline, CDR1 is MNHEY and CDR2 SVGAGI. Deletions cut 6 bases from V and 4 bases from J, with 12 bases between. This CDR3 is 14 amino acids long. CDR3 protein: CASRDQGSTGELFF. The DNA of the CDR3 is TGTGCCAGCAGGGACCAGGGGAGCACCGGGGAGCTGTTTTTT.

This rearrangement joins TRBV29-1 to TRBJ1-1, with D possibly being TRBD1 (6 bases). V lost 6 bases and J 2 bases, leaving 13 bases between the germline ends. Germline CDR1 SQVTM, CDR2 ANQGSEA. This CDR3 spans 13 amino acids. The CDR3 bases are TGCAGCGTCCCACAGGGTGTCAACACTGAAGCTTTCTTT. Translated, it gives CSVPQGVNTEAFF. Supplemented by reference TRBV29-1 and TRBJ1-1, the full variable domain reads SAVISQKPSRDICQRGTSLTIQCQVDSQVTMMFWYRQQPGQSLTLIATANQGSEATYESGFVIDKFPISRPNLTFSTLTVSNMSPEDSSIYLCSVPQGVNTEAFFGQGTRLTVV.

This clone was counted a few times. The V gene is TRBV4-3, the J gene TRBJ2-4, with 11 positions matching TRBD2. The length of the CDR3 is 17 residues. In germline, CDR1 is LGHNA, CDR2 YSLEER. V shed 3 bases, J shed 6 bases, and the junction held 10 bases outside the gene matches. The CDR3 loop reads CASSQDIAGGPGNIQYF. For the CDR3, the DNA is TGCGCCAGCAGCCAGGACATAGCGGGGGGGCCAGGAAACATTCAGTACTTC.

The rearrangement links TRBV2 to TRBJ2-1, with unresolved D. Germline CDR1 reads SNHLY; CDR2 reads FYNNEI. This CDR3 contains 11 residues. V lost 10 bases and J lost 9, with 13 bases in between. CDR3 DNA sequence: TGTGCCATTGGCACCCGCGGTGAGCAGTTCTTC. This codes for CAIGTRGEQFF.

This clone came up a few times. The chain employs TRBV29-1 and TRBJ1-2, with D unresolved. CDR3 length equals 11 residues. The V end was cut by 2 bases, the J end by 9 bases, with 10 bases between. From germline, CDR1 is SQVTM and CDR2 ANQGSEA. CDR3 nucleotides: TGCAGCGTTGAACCGGACGGGAGCTACACCTTC. This codes for CSVEPDGSYTF. Full variable domain (remainder filled in from reference TRBV29-1 and TRBJ1-2): SAVISQKPSRDICQRGTSLTIQCQVDSQVTMMFWYRQQPGQSLTLIATANQGSEATYESGFVIDKFPISRPNLTFSTLTVSNMSPEDSSIYLCSVEPDGSYTFGSGTRLTVV.

The V and J genes are TRBV29-1 and TRBJ2-5; D is uncertain. V was cut by 4 bases and J by 2 bases, with 14 bases left in between. The germline V gene has CDR1 SQVTM and CDR2 ANQGSEA. The CDR3 runs to 14 residues. The CDR3 is CSVVQARAQETQYF. CDR3 coding DNA: TGCAGCGTTGTTCAGGCGAGAGCTCAAGAGACCCAGTACTTC.

Comment on this clone: Other DNA variants within this sample encode the same CDR3. This chain connects TRBV4-3 to TRBJ2-6; D gene ambiguous. Germline-derived CDR1 and CDR2 are LGHNA and YSLEER. V shed 3 bases and J shed 0 bases, with 3 bases lying between them. CDR3 length: 14 residues. The CDR3 loop is CASSQSSGANVLTF. The CDR3 nucleotides are TGCGCCAGCAGCCAGAGCTCTGGGGCCAACGTCCTGACTTTC.

The rearrangement joins TRBV6-5 to TRBJ2-7; no reliable D call. CDR3 length: 12 residues. Trimming removed 5 bases at V and 3 bases at J, with 8 bases between. Germline CDR1 reads MNHEY; CDR2 reads SVGAGI. CDR3 sequence (DNA): TGTGCCAGCAGTCCCTTGGACTACGAGCAGTACTTC. It is translated as CASSPLDYEQYF.

The chain has TRBV27 and TRBJ2-3; D is unclear. Per the germline V gene, CDR1 is MNHEY and CDR2 is SMNVEV (reference sequence). This CDR3 comprises 12 residues. V was pared by 8 bases and J by 4 bases, with 10 bases between. This CDR3 reads CASGVAPDTQYF. The CDR3 DNA reads TGTGCCAGCGGGGTAGCCCCAGATACGCAGTATTTT.

The chain recombines TRBV27 with TRBJ1-1, with D possibly being TRBD1 (6 bases). Germline lookup yields CDR1 MNHEY and CDR2 SMNVEV (reference sequence). V lost 5 bases to trimming and J lost 5 bases, with 12 bases between them. The CDR3 runs 13 residues. Here the CDR3 DNA reads TGTGCCAGCAGTCCCTCACAGGGAACTGAAGCTTTCTTT. Translation: CASSPSQGTEAFF.

The chain uses TRBV4-1 and TRBJ1-1, with 7 bases fitting TRBD1. V lost 2 bases, J lost 3 bases, and 0 bases stayed unmatched. The V gene's germline CDR1 is MGHRA and CDR2 YSYEKL. The CDR3 is 13 amino acids. CDR3: CASSQQGDTEAFF. CDR3 sequence (DNA): TGCGCCAGCAGCCAACAGGGGGACACTGAAGCTTTCTTT.

The CDR3: CASSEGGRQGLNTEAFF. CDR3 coding DNA: TGTGCCAGCAGTGAAGGGGGCCGACAGGGCCTGAACACTGAAGCTTTCTTT. The V and J genes are TRBV2 and TRBJ1-1, with 7 positions matching TRBD1. Germline CDR1 and CDR2: SNHLY and FYNNEI. Unmatched junction bases numbered 8, after V lost 1 base and J lost 0 bases. The CDR3 has 17 amino acids. Full variable domain (outside the CDR3, taken from reference TRBV2 and TRBJ1-1): EPEVTQTPSHQVTQMGQEVILRCVPISNHLYFYWYRQILGQKVEFLVSFYNNEISEKSEIFDDQFSVERPDGSNFTLKIRSTKLEDSAMYFCASSEGGRQGLNTEAFFGQGTRLTVV.

This clone was seen a single time. This sequence joins TRBV5-6 and TRBJ2-7; D assignment may be TRBD1 or TRBD2 (7 bases each). Germline assignment: CDR1 SGHDT and CDR2 YYEEEE. The V gene lost 1 base and the J gene lost 5 bases, with 13 bases spanning the gap. The CDR3 runs to 14 residues. The CDR3 DNA is TGTGCCAGCAGCTTGCAGGGGGGGCTCGACGAGCAGTACTTC. As protein: CASSLQGGLDEQYF.

V and J are TRBV6-6 and TRBJ2-1, with TRBD2 identical over 8 bases. Trimming took 5 bases from V and 6 from J; bases not matched to a gene: 6. Germline CDR1 reads MNHNY; CDR2 reads SVGAGI (reference sequence). CDR3 length: 14 amino acids. Here the CDR3 reads CASSRSGGPNEQFF. For the CDR3, the DNA is TGTGCCAGCAGTCGATCGGGGGGGCCCAATGAGCAGTTCTTC.

This clone was counted once. The V gene is TRBV5-1, the J gene TRBJ2-3, with D hard to call. CDR1 SGHRS and CDR2 YFSETQ come from the germline V gene. Trimming stripped 4 bases from V and 6 bases from J, with 15 bases between. The CDR3 covers 14 residues. The DNA for the CDR3 is TGCGCCAGCAGCGATTGGTCCCCGAAGGATACGCAGTATTTT. This translates into CASSDWSPKDTQYF.

The gene calls are TRBV27 and TRBJ1-6, with D unclear. Germline loops: CDR1 MNHEY, CDR2 SMNVEV (reference sequence). V dropped 2 bases and J dropped 8 bases, with 7 bases sitting between them. CDR3 size: 13 residues. CDR3 bases: TGTGCCAGCAGTTTAAGCAGACATTCACCCCTCCACTTT. Its protein is CASSLSRHSPLHF.

In this sample, this clone turned up a few times. CDR3 nucleotides: TGTGCCAGCAGCCACGGGACTAGCGATCACAATGAGCAGTTCTTC. It translates to CASSHGTSDHNEQFF. The V and J genes are TRBV7-2 and TRBJ2-1; 10 bases are a match to TRBD2. The V gene end was trimmed by 5 bases and the J gene end by 5 bases; junction bases not matched to a gene: 6. The CDR3 contains 15 residues. Germline loops: CDR1 SGHTA, CDR2 FQGNSA.

V gene TRBV5-1 combines with J gene TRBJ1-2; D remains unclear. The V gene's germline CDR1 is SGHRS and CDR2 YFSETQ. There are 13 residues in the CDR3. Trimming took off 1 base at V and 2 bases at J, with 6 bases between the two ends. The CDR3 region has the DNA TGCGCCAGCAGCTTGTCGCAGAACTATGGCTACACCTTC. It specifies CASSLSQNYGYTF. Full variable domain (rest looked up from reference TRBV5-1 and TRBJ1-2): KAGVTQTPRYLIKTRGQQVTLSCSPISGHRSVSWYQQTPGQGLQFLFEYFSETQRNKGNFPGRFSGRQFSNSRSEMNVSTLELGDSALYLCASSLSQNYGYTFGSGTRLTVV.

This clone was seen a few times. The rearrangement links TRBV7-9 to TRBJ1-1, with D tentatively TRBD1 (5 bases). Germline loops: CDR1 SEHNR, CDR2 FQNEAQ (reference sequence). Trimming took off 5 bases at V and 10 bases at J, with 14 bases between the two ends. The CDR3 length is 12 residues. The CDR3: CASSKIRDGAFF. CDR3 DNA sequence: TGTGCCAGCAGCAAAATCCGGGACGGAGCTTTCTTT.

Comments on this clone: Other DNA sequences in the sample encode the same CDR3. V and J are TRBV30 and TRBJ2-1, with 7 nucleotides matching TRBD1. CDR3 length: 14 amino acids. Germline values: CDR1 GTSNPN, CDR2 SVGIG (reference sequence). V shed 5 bases and J 0 bases; nucleotides not matched to a gene: 4. CDR3 sequence (DNA): TGTGCCTGGTCGACAGGGAGCTCCTACAATGAGCAGTTCTTC. Translated, it gives CAWSTGSSYNEQFF. Based on the CDR3 plus reference TRBV30 and TRBJ2-1, the full variable domain is SQTIHQWPATLVQPVGSPLSLECTVEGTSNPNLYWYRQAAGRGLQLLFYSVGIGQISSEVPQNLSASRPQDRQFILSSKKLLLSDSGFYLCAWSTGSSYNEQFFGPGTRLTVL.